A selection of T cell receptor beta chains follows, all from one sample in a study of response to subunit inactivated influenza vaccine. Each CDR3 protein is one row after TCRdb ran MiXCR on the RT-PCR reads. The sample lists a few hundred thousand distinct CDR3 sequences, around a fifth seen once, with around 9.6% in the top ten. Specimen: PBMCs from blood, collected roughly 20 months after vaccination. These receptors all come from a man in his fifties or sixties who received an inactivated influenza vaccine. The CDR3 runs from the conserved cysteine through the conserved F or W. Each record gives: V gene, J gene, D gene, clone size, CDR3 length, CDR3 DNA, CDR3 protein. The D gene is left open where the match is weak. Part of the rows lack a size; the others show once, few, many or a class for expanded clones.

V: TRBV6-2/TRBV6-3; J: TRBJ1-2; D: .; size: .; length: 16; DNA: TGTGCCAGCAGTTACTCGAATCTGCCCGGACACTATGGCTACACCTTC; CDR3: CASSYSNLPGHYGYTF
V: TRBV28; J: TRBJ1-1; D: .; size: .; length: 13; DNA: TGTGCCAGCAGCGCAGGGGTTTTCACTGAAGCTTTCTTT; CDR3: CASSAGVFTEAFF
V: TRBV7-2; J: TRBJ1-1; D: .; size: .; length: 16; DNA: TGTGCCAGCAACTCCTTGGGGGCCGGACTCCCTCTTGAAGCTTTCTTT; CDR3: CASNSLGAGLPLEAFF
V: TRBV19; J: TRBJ2-1; D: .; size: .; length: 16; DNA: TGTGCCAGCTCCGACAGGGGCTGGGCGGGAGTCAATGAGCAGTTCTTC; CDR3: CASSDRGWAGVNEQFF
V: TRBV30; J: TRBJ1-1; D: TRBD1; size: few; length: 15; DNA: TGTGCCTGGAGTAGGGACAGGGGATTGAACACTGAAGCTTTCTTT; CDR3: CAWSRDRGLNTEAFF
V: TRBV7-9; J: TRBJ2-7; D: .; size: few; length: 13; DNA: TGTGCCAGCAGCTTAGACCGTAGGTCCGAGCAGTACTTC; CDR3: CASSLDRRSEQYF
V: TRBV5-1; J: TRBJ2-5; D: .; size: once; length: 14; DNA: TGCGCCAGCGCCACCATGAGGGTCCAAGAGACCCAGTACTTC; CDR3: CASATMRVQETQYF
V: TRBV28; J: TRBJ2-1; D: TRBD2; size: .; length: 15; DNA: TGTGCCAGCATGCCCTCGCTAGCGGTTAAGAATGAGCAGTTCTTC; CDR3: CASMPSLAVKNEQFF
V: TRBV10-3; J: TRBJ1-6; D: .; size: few; length: 13; DNA: TGTGCCATCAGAAGACAGGTTAATTCACCCCTCCACTTT; CDR3: CAIRRQVNSPLHF
V: TRBV3-1; J: TRBJ2-2; D: .; size: few; length: 18; DNA: TGTGCCAGCAGCCAAGATCCCGGACAGATATCGAACACCGGGGAGCTGTTTTTT; CDR3: CASSQDPGQISNTGELFF
V: TRBV15; J: TRBJ2-1; D: TRBD2; size: few; length: 16; DNA: TGTGCCACCAAGGGTTTACGGACTAGCGGTTACAATGAGCAGTTCTTC; CDR3: CATKGLRTSGYNEQFF
V: TRBV10-3; J: TRBJ2-3; D: .; size: .; length: 14; DNA: TGTGCCATCAGTGTAAGAACTAGCACAGATACGCAGTATTTT; CDR3: CAISVRTSTDTQYF
V: TRBV10-3; J: TRBJ1-4; D: .; size: .; length: 13; DNA: TGTGCCATCGGTTCGGGGGGGCGAGAAAAACTGTTTTTT; CDR3: CAIGSGGREKLFF
V: TRBV10-3; J: TRBJ2-1; D: TRBD2; size: .; length: 18; DNA: TGTGCCATCAGTGCAGGGTTAGCGGGAGGGCCCTCCTACAATGAGCAGTTCTTC; CDR3: CAISAGLAGGPSYNEQFF
V: TRBV29-1; J: TRBJ1-2; D: .; size: many; length: 14; DNA: TGCAGCGCCTTGCGGCAGGGCGCGAACTATGGCTACACCTTC; CDR3: CSALRQGANYGYTF
V: TRBV25-1; J: TRBJ1-2; D: .; size: many; length: 13; DNA: TGTGCCAGCAGTGATTCCAGCTACTATGGCTACACCTTC; CDR3: CASSDSSYYGYTF
V: TRBV28; J: TRBJ1-2; D: TRBD1; size: .; length: 15; DNA: TGTGCCAGCAGGGAACAGGGGGCGATCAACTATGGCTACACCTTC; CDR3: CASREQGAINYGYTF
V: TRBV7-9; J: TRBJ2-1; D: TRBD1; size: few; length: 14; DNA: TGTGCCAGCAGCCGGACAGGGGATGGGAATGAGCAGTTCTTC; CDR3: CASSRTGDGNEQFF
V: TRBV20-1; J: TRBJ2-5; D: TRBD2; size: .; length: 17; DNA: TGCAGTGCCAGTGGGACTAGCGGGAACCTACTCTTGGAGACCCAGTACTTC; CDR3: CSASGTSGNLLLETQYF
V: TRBV5-1; J: TRBJ1-1; D: .; size: .; length: 13; DNA: TGCGCCAGCAGCTTGGCCAGGGACGCTGAAGCTTTCTTT; CDR3: CASSLARDAEAFF
V: TRBV24-1; J: TRBJ2-5; D: TRBD1; size: few; length: 16; DNA: TGTGCCACCAGTGAGTCCGGGACAGTAGATCTGGAGACCCAGTACTTC; CDR3: CATSESGTVDLETQYF
V: TRBV12-3/TRBV12-4; J: TRBJ1-1; D: TRBD1; size: many; length: 13; DNA: TGTGCCAGCAGGGGACAGGCGATCACTGAAGCTTTCTTT; CDR3: CASRGQAITEAFF
V: TRBV3-1; J: TRBJ2-5; D: .; size: .; length: 14; DNA: TGTGCCAGCAGCCCCCGGACTATACAAGAGACCCAGTACTTC; CDR3: CASSPRTIQETQYF
V: TRBV12-3/TRBV12-4; J: TRBJ1-2; D: .; size: many; length: 14; DNA: TGTGCCAGCAGTTTGTGGGGGTCCGGCTATGGCTACACCTTC; CDR3: CASSLWGSGYGYTF
V: TRBV6-5; J: TRBJ2-3; D: .; size: .; length: 11; DNA: TGTGCCAGCACCCAGAGAAATACGCAGTATTTT; CDR3: CASTQRNTQYF